The 2 T cell receptor beta chains below come from one sample, sequenced in a study of blood T cell repertoires in COVID-19 (dated by TCRdb to the early 2020s). The method was the immunoSEQ multiplex PCR assay. TCRdb re-hosts the immuneACCESS table, in-frame sequences only. Its copies lack some clones; in the studies checked, an unresolved V gene accounts for under half of them, and the cause for the rest is not known. Within this sample are 200,000 to 250,000 clones, with about four fifths of them counted one time only. Roughly 4.7% of the sample is held by the ten biggest clonotypes. Input material: peripheral blood. The receptors were sampled from a woman aged 70-85 years with acute or convalescent COVID-19.

The chain couples TRBV6-2 or TRBV6-3 to TRBJ2-1, with D possibly matching TRBD1 (6 bases). Looked up from germline, CDR1 is MNHEY and CDR2 is SVGEGT. The CDR3 loop spans 15 amino acids. V lost 5 bases to trimming and J lost 1 base, with 12 bases between them. CDR3 sequence: CASSLTGFSYNEQFF. The CDR3 bases are TGTGCCAGCAGTCTAACAGGGTTTTCCTACAATGAGCAGTTCTTC.

The CDR3: CASSESRTDEQFF. As DNA, the CDR3 is TGTGCCAGCAGTGAAAGCAGGACAGATGAGCAGTTCTTC. This rearrangement joins TRBV25-1 to TRBJ2-1; D is perhaps TRBD1 (6 bases). Germline lookup yields CDR1 MGHDK and CDR2 SYGVNS. The CDR3 runs 13 residues. Trimming stripped 2 bases from V and 8 bases from J, with 10 bases between.